Sequencing of this T cell receptor (beta chain) was carried out in a study of identical twins. This clonotype was counted between two and nine times. Trimming took 4 bases from V and 4 from J; bases not matched to a gene: 7. The CDR3 is made up of 14 amino acids. Germline V gene data show CDR1 as SQVTM and CDR2 as ANQGSEA. TCRdb analysed the 5' RACE reads with MiXCR anew, one entry per CDR3 protein. The table records approximately 690,000 distinct CDR3 sequences, over 5% of them present only once. Source material: naive T cells sorted from blood. The chain has TRBV29-1 and TRBJ2-3, with 8 bases identical to TRBD2. The receptor was isolated from a man younger than 35 in good health. CDR3 residues: CSVAQRESPDTQYF. The CDR3 DNA reads as TGCAGCGTTGCCCAGCGGGAGAGTCCAGATACGCAGTATTTT.